These T cell receptor beta chains were read from a single sample in a study of T cell repertoires in cytomegalovirus infection. TCRdb used MiXCR to reprocess the reads, holding one entry per CDR3 protein. The sample contains 450,000 to 600,000 distinct CDR3 sequences, around 30% of which appear only once. These TCRs' antigens remain unknown. The specimen comprised cultured PBMCs, sampled from culture after CMV antigen stimulation. The receptors stem from a human donor in good health (CMV status not recorded). Some clones in this sample may be carry-over from other donors' samples. The CDR3 runs from the conserved cysteine through the conserved F or W. The order of the fields is clone size, J gene, V gene, D gene, CDR3 protein, CDR3 DNA. D genes are given only for firm matches. Part of the rows lack a size; the others show once, few, many or a class for expanded clones.

clone size: few; J gene: TRBJ2-1; V gene: TRBV7-9; D gene: -; CDR3 protein: CATVPRTSYDEQFF; CDR3 DNA: TGTGCCACCGTCCCGAGGACTTCTTACGATGAGCAGTTCTTC
clone size: -; J gene: TRBJ2-5; V gene: TRBV30; D gene: TRBD2; CDR3 protein: CAWTLGTKAVETQYF; CDR3 DNA: TGTGCCTGGACCCTAGGGACTAAGGCGGTGGAGACCCAGTACTTC
clone size: few; J gene: TRBJ2-6; V gene: TRBV28; D gene: -; CDR3 protein: CASSDPGPPPGANVLTF; CDR3 DNA: TGTGCCAGCAGTGATCCGGGCCCTCCCCCTGGGGCCAACGTCCTGACTTTC
clone size: few; J gene: TRBJ1-1; V gene: TRBV7-2; D gene: -; CDR3 protein: CASSFRTVITEAFF; CDR3 DNA: TGTGCCAGCAGCTTTAGGACAGTCATCACTGAAGCTTTCTTT
clone size: -; J gene: TRBJ1-5; V gene: TRBV19; D gene: TRBD1; CDR3 protein: CASKIGQDFGQPQHF; CDR3 DNA: TGTGCCAGTAAGATAGGACAGGACTTTGGACAGCCCCAGCATTTT
clone size: -; J gene: TRBJ2-1; V gene: TRBV24-1; D gene: -; CDR3 protein: CATSDWGTASYNEQFF; CDR3 DNA: TGTGCCACCAGTGATTGGGGGACGGCCTCCTACAATGAGCAGTTCTTC
clone size: -; J gene: TRBJ1-1; V gene: TRBV16; D gene: -; CDR3 protein: CASSQSRVNTEAFF; CDR3 DNA: TGTGCCAGCAGCCAATCGAGGGTGAACACTGAAGCTTTCTTT
clone size: few; J gene: TRBJ2-1; V gene: TRBV6-2/TRBV6-3; D gene: TRBD2; CDR3 protein: CASSYSLPVAGSYNEQFF; CDR3 DNA: TGTGCCAGCAGTTACTCCCTACCCGTAGCGGGATCCTACAATGAGCAGTTCTTC
clone size: once; J gene: TRBJ1-6; V gene: TRBV6-1; D gene: -; CDR3 protein: CASSEEGLNVGSPLHF; CDR3 DNA: TGTGCCAGCAGTGAAGAAGGTTTGAATGTCGGTTCACCCCTCCACTTT
clone size: many; J gene: TRBJ2-7; V gene: TRBV7-6; D gene: -; CDR3 protein: CASSLASSAYTYEQYF; CDR3 DNA: TGTGCCAGCAGCTTAGCGTCTTCTGCCTACACCTACGAGCAGTACTTC
clone size: few; J gene: TRBJ2-5; V gene: TRBV7-7; D gene: -; CDR3 protein: CASSLSQGGQETQYF; CDR3 DNA: TGTGCCAGCAGCTTATCGCAGGGCGGCCAAGAGACCCAGTACTTC
clone size: -; J gene: TRBJ1-2; V gene: TRBV18; D gene: TRBD1; CDR3 protein: CASSLGQGRNYGYTF; CDR3 DNA: TGTGCCAGCTCCCTGGGACAGGGTCGTAACTATGGCTACACCTTC
clone size: once; J gene: TRBJ2-3; V gene: TRBV7-6; D gene: TRBD2; CDR3 protein: CASSLALAATDTQYF; CDR3 DNA: TGTGCTAGCAGCTTAGCACTAGCGGCCACAGATACGCAGTATTTT
clone size: -; J gene: TRBJ2-7; V gene: TRBV4-1; D gene: TRBD2; CDR3 protein: CASSQVHSGSYEQYF; CDR3 DNA: TGCGCCAGCAGCCAAGTCCATAGCGGGAGCTACGAGCAGTACTTC
clone size: -; J gene: TRBJ2-5; V gene: TRBV5-1; D gene: -; CDR3 protein: CASRLSGLQETQYF; CDR3 DNA: TGCGCCAGCAGATTAAGCGGTCTCCAAGAGACCCAGTACTTC
clone size: few; J gene: TRBJ2-4; V gene: TRBV28; D gene: -; CDR3 protein: CASSRQLGEGNIQYF; CDR3 DNA: TGTGCCAGCAGCCGGCAACTGGGTGAGGGAAACATTCAGTACTTC